Listed here is a single TCR beta chain. Its specificity is not known. Germline V gene data show CDR1 as MNHEY and CDR2 as SVGAGI. This CDR3 has 16 residues. Trimming stripped 4 bases from V and 6 bases from J, with 18 bases between. The time point here: pre-treatment baseline. Blood was drawn before treatment and at week 3 after checkpoint blockade. Patients had no prior systemic cancer treatment, immunosuppressants or other active cancers. This entry comes from a study of blood T cell dynamics during melanoma immunotherapy. Overall study: Standard first-line treatment here was pembrolizumab or nivolumab plus ipilimumab in metastatic melanoma. General observations from the study: Cell-free DNA CDR3 sequences most resembled the immune-effector CD8+ subset, which was also most clonal.

Assay used: immunoSEQ multiplex PCR; TCRdb lists only in-frame clones, some missing. The repertoire holds about 4,200 clones, with just over 95% as singletons. V and J are TRBV6-5 and TRBJ2-2; maybe TRBD2 (6 bases). The material sequenced was effector memory CD8+ T cells from blood, taken from a patient treated with checkpoint blockade. The sequence came from a human donor with melanoma. CDR3 coding DNA: TGTGCCAGCAGTTGGGCGGAGGAGGGAGTGGCCGGGGAGCTGTTTTTT. This codes for CASSWAEEGVAGELFF.